Below are 6 T cell receptor beta chains sequenced from a single sample in a study of CD4 and CD8 cells across lung adenocarcinoma regions. TCRdb passed the PCR reads through MiXCR, listing each CDR3 protein once. This sample yields about 3,700 distinct CDR3 sequences, of which around 69% are seen a single time; less than 20% belongs to the top ten. The source material was CD4+ T cells from the margin of a lung tumor. The source is a male donor with lung adenocarcinoma. The CD4 and CD8 labels of this study may be unreliable.

The sample holds one count of this clonotype. V gene TRBV7-2 combines with J gene TRBJ1-1; no reliable D call. Germline CDR1 is SGHTA and CDR2 is FQGNSA. The CDR3 is 13 residues long. Trimming left V 1 base short and J 7 bases short, with 10 bases between. DNA for the CDR3: TGTGCCAGCAGCTTAGGTTTGGTGGTTGAAGCTTTCTTT. Translated: CASSLGLVVEAFF.

This rearrangement joins TRBV7-2 to TRBJ1-4; D gene uncertain. Germline CDR1 is SGHTA and CDR2 is FQGNSA. The CDR3 runs to 15 residues. V was cut by 1 base and J by 8 bases, with 14 bases left in between. CDR3: CASSLVRSAYEKLFF. The CDR3 DNA follows: TGTGCCAGCAGCTTAGTCCGGTCAGCATACGAAAAACTGTTTTTT.

V and J are TRBV12-3 or TRBV12-4 and TRBJ2-5; D is uncertain. The CDR3 runs to 13 residues. Trimming stripped 1 base from V and 7 bases from J, with 10 bases between. The CDR3 DNA follows: TGTGCCAGCAGTTTAGGGAACTTAGTGACCCAGTACTTC. It yields the protein CASSLGNLVTQYF.

This clonotype turned up a few times. The CDR3 here is CASRPGQVSYEQYF. The DNA for the CDR3 is TGTGCCAGCAGACCAGGACAGGTTTCCTACGAGCAGTACTTC. The V gene is TRBV6-1, the J gene TRBJ2-5, with TRBD1 matching 7 bases. Gene TRBJ2-7 matches the end of the DNA better, so the J call may be wrong. CDR3 length equals 14 residues. The germline V gene has CDR1 MNHNS and CDR2 SASEGT.

This clonotype has only one observation. The chain joins TRBV12-3 or TRBV12-4 to TRBJ2-1; 11 bases map to TRBD2. The V and J ends lost 2 bases and 5 bases, in that order; junction bases with no gene match: 17. This CDR3 comprises 20 residues. In DNA, the CDR3 is TGTGCCAGCAGTTTAACCCCGGGAGCCACTAGCGGGAGTAGGGACAATGAGCAGTTCTTC. Its translation is CASSLTPGATSGSRDNEQFF.

The chain links TRBV7-6 to TRBJ2-1; 8 bases agree with TRBD1. Gene TRBJ2-7 matches the end of the DNA better, so the J call may be wrong. Germline loops: CDR1 SGHVS, CDR2 FNYEAQ. This CDR3 is built from 15 residues. The CDR3 coding sequence is TGTGCCAGCAGCCCAGGGACAGGTAAAGAGGGCGAGCAGTACTTC. The encoded protein is CASSPGTGKEGEQYF.